Below are 4 T cell receptor beta chains sequenced from a single sample in a study of Graves' ophthalmopathy and Graves' hyperthyroidism. As the template, RNA transcripts were used to amplify TCR beta CDR3 regions. In the first round, RT-PCR was carried out with HTBI primers, and a multiplex PCR formed the second round. TCRdb re-derived calls from the multiplex PCR reads in MiXCR, one entry per CDR3 protein. Of 220,000 or so distinct CDR3 sequences listed, roughly a fifth are singletons. Sequenced input: peripheral blood. These receptors all come from a woman aged 50 to 60 with Graves' ophthalmopathy.

This clonotype has a count of ten or more. The chain uses TRBV2 and TRBJ1-5; D is possibly TRBD1 (5 bases). The V gene's germline CDR1 is SNHLY and CDR2 FYNNEI. The CDR3 spans 12 residues. V was pared by 8 bases and J by 6 bases, with 11 bases between. CDR3 protein: CASGRDLQPQHF. The CDR3 region has the DNA TGTGCCAGCGGAAGGGACCTTCAGCCCCAGCATTTT.

This clonotype was found many times. The junction departs from the called germline gene at one end, perhaps through a read error. V gene TRBV20-1 combines with J gene TRBJ2-5; 8 bases map to TRBD1. Per germline, CDR1 DFQATT and CDR2 SNEGSKA (reference sequence). The CDR3 totals 15 residues. The CDR3 DNA follows: TGCAGTGCTGCGAGCAGGGGGCAACGCCAACAGACCCAGTACTTC. It specifies CSAASRGQRQQTQYF.

V gene TRBV19 combines with J gene TRBJ1-2; D gene uncertain. The V gene's germline CDR1 is LNHDA and CDR2 SQIVND (reference sequence). Trimming shortened V by 8 bases and J by 4 bases, and 11 bases separated the two germline ends. CDR3 length equals 12 residues. In DNA, the CDR3 is TGTGCCAGTGGAGACGGCCTCTATGGCTACACCTTC. Translating gives CASGDGLYGYTF.

This clonotype has a count of ten or more. The chain uses TRBV7-2 and TRBJ2-6, with TRBD1 as a possible D gene (6 bases). This CDR3 region has 18 residues. With 0 bases removed from V and 2 bases from J, the gap between germline ends came to 14 bases. Germline values: CDR1 SGHTA, CDR2 FQGNSA. CDR3 coding DNA: TGTGCCAGCAGCTTAGCGGTAGTCAGGGGTACTGGGGCCAACGTCCTGACTTTC. Protein: CASSLAVVRGTGANVLTF. Variable domain in full (rest from reference TRBV7-2 and TRBJ2-6): GAGVSQSPSNKVTEKGKDVELRCDPISGHTALYWYRQSLGQGLEFLIYFQGNSAPDKSGLPSDRFSAERTGGSVSTLTIQRTQQEDSAVYLCASSLAVVRGTGANVLTFGAGSRLTVL.